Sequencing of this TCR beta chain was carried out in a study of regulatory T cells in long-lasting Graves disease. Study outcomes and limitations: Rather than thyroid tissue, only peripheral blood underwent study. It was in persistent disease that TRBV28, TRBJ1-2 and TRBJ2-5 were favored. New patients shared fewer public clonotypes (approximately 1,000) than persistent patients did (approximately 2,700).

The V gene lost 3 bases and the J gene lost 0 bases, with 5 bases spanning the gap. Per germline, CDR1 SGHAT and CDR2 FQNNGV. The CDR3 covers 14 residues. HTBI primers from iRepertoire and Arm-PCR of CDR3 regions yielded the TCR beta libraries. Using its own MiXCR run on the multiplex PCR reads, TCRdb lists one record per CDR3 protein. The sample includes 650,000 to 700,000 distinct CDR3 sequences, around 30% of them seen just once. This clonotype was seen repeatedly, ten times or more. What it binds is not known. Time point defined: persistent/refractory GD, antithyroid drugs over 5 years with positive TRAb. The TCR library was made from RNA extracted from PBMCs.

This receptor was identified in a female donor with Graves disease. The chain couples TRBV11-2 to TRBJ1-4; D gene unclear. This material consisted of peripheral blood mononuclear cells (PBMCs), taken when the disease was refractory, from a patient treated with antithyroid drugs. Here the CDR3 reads CASSFRATNEKLFF. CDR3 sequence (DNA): TGTGCCAGCAGCTTTCGAGCAACTAATGAAAAACTGTTTTTT.